These 17 T cell receptor beta chains were sequenced from one sample in a study of cytomegalovirus exposure and HLA in healthy donors. PCR used 60 Vbeta primers and 13 Jbeta primers. The repertoire was sequenced with immunoSEQ multiplex PCR; TCRdb's copy has only in-frame clones and lacks some. The repertoire holds over 100,000 clones, with nearly 75% as singletons. Sequenced: PBMCs. The receptor set was obtained from a man under 40 in good health and CMV-seropositive.

Only one count was recorded for this clone. The gene calls are TRBV19 and TRBJ2-1; possibly TRBD2 for D (5 bases). The V end lost 7 bases, the J end lost 1 base, and 17 bases lay between the germline ends. The CDR3 spans 16 residues. The germline V gene encodes CDR1 LNHDA and CDR2 SQIVND (reference sequence). The CDR3 reads CASTNEGKGSYNEQFF. The CDR3 coding sequence is TGTGCCAGTACCAATGAGGGTAAGGGTTCCTACAATGAGCAGTTCTTC.

The V call is TRBV28, the J call TRBJ1-6, with D maybe TRBD1 (6 bases). The V end was cut by 3 bases, the J end by 8 bases, with 14 bases between. This CDR3 has 15 amino acids. Germline assignment: CDR1 MDHEN and CDR2 SYDVKM. CDR3 amino acids: CASSFVDRSYSPLHF. DNA of the CDR3: TGTGCCAGCAGTTTTGTCGACAGGAGTTATTCACCCCTCCACTTT.

The J gene is TRBJ1-6, the V gene TRBV5-4; tentative D call: TRBD1 (5 bases). The CDR3 runs 14 residues. Between the trimmed V and J ends, which lost 4 bases and 8 bases, there was a span of 13 bases. CDR1 is SGHNT, CDR2 YYREEE, per germline (reference sequence). The DNA of the CDR3 is TGTGCCAGCAGCCCCCAGGGTACTTATTCACCCCTCCACTTT. Translating it yields CASSPQGTYSPLHF.

On this clone: A far larger clone is a single base away, which makes a read error likely. The genes are TRBV5-1 and TRBJ2-5, with 7 bases identical to TRBD1. Germline CDR1 is SGHRS and CDR2 is YFSETQ. CDR3 length: 17 amino acids. V shed 4 bases, J shed 4 bases, and the junction held 16 bases outside the gene matches. The CDR3 DNA reads TGCGCCAGCAGCCATACTCTTCCGGGACAGTCGGGAGAGACCCAGTACTTC. It encodes CASSHTLPGQSGETQYF.

The chain recombines TRBV7-8 with TRBJ1-3; no clear D. Germline V lookup: CDR1 SGHVS, CDR2 FQNEAQ. The germline V and J ends were trimmed by 1 base and 0 bases, with 10 bases remaining between them. This CDR3 is built from 16 residues. The CDR3 protein is CASSLVAATSGNTIYF. DNA of the CDR3: TGTGCCAGCAGCTTAGTAGCCGCAACCTCTGGAAACACCATATATTTT. Combining the CDR3 with reference TRBV7-8 and TRBJ1-3 gives the whole variable domain GAGVSQSPRYKVAKRGQDVALRCDPISGHVSLFWYQQALGQGPEFLTYFQNEAQLDKSGLPSDRFFAERPEGSVSTLKIQRTQQEDSAVYLCASSLVAATSGNTIYFGEGSWLTVV.

This chain connects TRBV30 to TRBJ1-6; D is unclear. This CDR3 contains 13 residues. The germline V gene encodes CDR1 GTSNPN and CDR2 SVGIG (reference sequence). Trimming cost V 4 bases and J 13 bases, with 17 bases left between them. CDR3 bases: TGTGCCTGGAAGTCGGCCTCCCTGAGGCCCCTCCACTTT. This encodes CAWKSASLRPLHF.

The rearrangement joins TRBV5-5 to TRBJ2-4; no clear D gene. This CDR3 is 14 amino acids long. V lost 0 bases and J lost 6, with 10 bases in between. Germline CDR1 SGHKS, CDR2 YYEKEE (reference sequence). This CDR3 is CASSLGAPRNIQYF. The CDR3, as DNA: TGTGCCAGCAGCTTGGGCGCACCCCGAAACATTCAGTACTTC. The full variable domain, completed using reference TRBV5-5 and TRBJ2-4, is DAGVTQSPTHLIKTRGQQVTLRCSPISGHKSVSWYQQVLGQGPQFIFQYYEKEERGRGNFPDRFSARQFPNYSSELNVNALLLGDSALYLCASSLGAPRNIQYFGAGTRLSVL.

This clone was observed a handful of times. The CDR3 DNA reads as TGTGCCAGCAGCTTATTACTAGGGAGCTCCTACGAGCAGTACTTC. It encodes CASSLLLGSSYEQYF. V usage is TRBV7-2 and J usage is TRBJ2-7; maybe TRBD2 (5 bases). Germline V lookup: CDR1 SGHTA, CDR2 FQGNSA. The CDR3 consists of 15 residues. Trimming pared 2 bases from V and 0 bases from J, leaving 11 bases between.

The chain couples TRBV28 to TRBJ2-1; a possible D gene is TRBD1 (6 bases). Between the trimmed V and J ends, which lost 7 bases and 9 bases, there was a span of 13 bases. Germline-derived CDR1 and CDR2 are MDHEN and SYDVKM. The CDR3 runs 12 residues. DNA of the CDR3: TGTGCCAGCAAAGAAGGGGGTTGTGAGCAGTTCTTC. Amino acid sequence: CASKEGGCEQFF. The full variable domain, with the rest looked up from reference TRBV28 and TRBJ2-1, is DVKVTQSSRYLVKRTGEKVFLECVQDMDHENMFWYRQDPGLGLRLIYFSYDVKMKEKGDIPEGYSVSREKKERFSLILESASTNQTSMYLCASKEGGCEQFFGPGTRLTVL.

CDR3 sequence reads: CASSLGLAGPNEQFF. CDR3 in DNA: TGTGCCAGCAGCTTAGGACTAGCGGGGCCCAATGAGCAGTTCTTC. The chain links TRBV7-2 to TRBJ2-1; TRBD2 aligns across 11 bases. The CDR3 is 15 residues long. V shed 1 base and J 6 bases; nucleotides not matched to a gene: 2. Looked up from germline, CDR1 is SGHTA and CDR2 is FQGNSA.

This sequence joins TRBV5-4 and TRBJ2-3; no definite D call. Per the germline V gene, CDR1 is SGHNT and CDR2 is YYREEE (reference sequence). CDR3 length: 14 residues. Trimming removed 4 bases at V and 0 bases at J, with 9 bases between. The CDR3 sequence: CASSPVRSTDTQYF. CDR3 nucleotides: TGTGCCAGCAGCCCGGTTCGGAGCACAGATACGCAGTATTTT.

This rearrangement joins TRBV29-1 to TRBJ2-7, with a tentative D call TRBD2 (6 bases). The CDR3 length is 12 residues. V was clipped by 5 bases and J by 6 bases, with 14 bases between them. Germline CDR1 reads SQVTM; CDR2 reads ANQGSEA. The CDR3 DNA reads TGCAGCGTTATGGGCAAGGGAGGCGAGCAGTACTTC. Translating it yields CSVMGKGGEQYF.

This chain uses TRBV29-1 with TRBJ1-4; D is perhaps TRBD1 (5 bases). V was shortened by 5 bases and J by 13 bases, with 17 bases between the two germline ends. There are 12 residues in the CDR3. Germline values: CDR1 SQVTM, CDR2 ANQGSEA. CDR3 sequence: CSVIEGAGRLFF. The CDR3 DNA reads TGCAGCGTTATTGAGGGCGCGGGACGACTGTTTTTT.

In its sample, this clone was seen once. The chain couples TRBV29-1 to TRBJ2-2; D is perhaps TRBD1 (5 bases). The length of the CDR3 is 12 residues. The germline V gene has CDR1 SQVTM and CDR2 ANQGSEA. V lost 7 bases and J lost 8, with 14 bases in between. The CDR3 coding sequence is TGCAGCGCCTCATTCAGGGTTGGGGAGCTGTTTTTT. This gives the protein CSASFRVGELFF.

V gene TRBV6-5 combines with J gene TRBJ1-2; no definite D call. Germline CDR1 and CDR2: MNHEY and SVGAGI. Trimming stripped 1 base from V and 1 base from J, with 4 bases between. CDR3 length: 13 residues. CDR3 in amino acids: CASSYFSNYGYTF. CDR3 nucleotide sequence: TGTGCCAGCAGTTACTTCAGTAACTATGGCTACACCTTC.

This clone was seen only a few times. This chain connects TRBV27 to TRBJ2-1; TRBD1 matches at 10 bases. There are 15 residues in the CDR3. Germline-derived CDR1 and CDR2 are MNHEY and SMNVEV (reference sequence). V shed 5 bases and J 4 bases; nucleotides not matched to a gene: 5. The CDR3, as DNA: TGTGCCAGCAGTCAAGGACAGGGGGGGTACAATGAGCAGTTCTTC. Its protein is CASSQGQGGYNEQFF.

The gene calls are TRBV7-9 and TRBJ1-1; D remains ambiguous. V dropped 4 bases and J dropped 6 bases, with 12 bases sitting between them. Germline CDR1 reads SEHNR; CDR2 reads FQNEAQ (reference sequence). This CDR3 is 13 amino acids long. In DNA, the CDR3 is TGTGCCAGCAGCTACTCTATGGAGTCTGAAGCTTTCTTT. Translated: CASSYSMESEAFF.